This T cell receptor (beta chain) was retrieved from a study of post-analysis software for immune sequencing data. Study context: Included courses were relapsing-remitting and secondary progressive multiple sclerosis; progressive-relapsing multiple sclerosis was also included. General observations from the study: When the samples were clustered directly with F measure, those that had been prepared in the same batch showed strong co-clustering. Controls showed lower frequencies than patients for four to six TRBV segments, and TRBV5-6, TRBV5-1 and TRBV20-1 were among these. Normalized Chao1 diversity in multiple sclerosis patients fell significantly below that of controls.

This CDR3 has 15 amino acids. CDR1 is SGHTA, CDR2 FQGTGA, per germline. On this clonotype: As yet, its antigen is unknown. One end of the junction is discordant with germline, which a read error may explain.

Unique molecular identifiers had been added to the TCR beta cDNA libraries. TCRdb re-called the PCR reads through MiXCR, storing one row per CDR3 protein. The data contain 250,000 to 300,000 distinct CDR3 sequences, approximately 34% of them singletons. The receptor's source is a girl aged 10 to 17 with multiple sclerosis. The sample was blood. The chain joins TRBV7-3 to TRBJ2-2; D is perhaps TRBD1 (5 bases). CDR3 in amino acids: CTSRAGSGNTGELFF. The CDR3 DNA sequence: TGTACCAGCAGGGCAGGGTCCGGGAACACCGGGGAGCTGTTTTTT.